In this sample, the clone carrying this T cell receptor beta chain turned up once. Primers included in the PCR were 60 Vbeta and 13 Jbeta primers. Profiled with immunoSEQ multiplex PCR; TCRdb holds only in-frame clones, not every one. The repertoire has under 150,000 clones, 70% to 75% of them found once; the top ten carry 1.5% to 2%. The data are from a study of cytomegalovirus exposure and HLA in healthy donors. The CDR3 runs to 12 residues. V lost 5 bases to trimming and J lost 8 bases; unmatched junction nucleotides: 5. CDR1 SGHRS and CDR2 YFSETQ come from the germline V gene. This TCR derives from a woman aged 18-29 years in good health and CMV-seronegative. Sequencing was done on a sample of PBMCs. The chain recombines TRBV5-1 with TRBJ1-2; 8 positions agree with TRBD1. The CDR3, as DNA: TGCGCCAGCAGTGTCAGGGGGCAAGGCTACACCTTC. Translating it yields CASSVRGQGYTF.